This TCR beta chain was captured by sequencing in a study of regulatory T cells in long-lasting Graves disease. Time point given: newly diagnosed GD, antithyroid drugs for less than 3 months. PBMCs provided the RNA from which the TCR library was made. With V trimmed by 5 bases and J by 3 bases, 8 bases remained unmatched. The length of the CDR3 is 15 residues. The germline gives CDR1 SEHNR, CDR2 FQNEAQ (reference sequence). This clonotype occurred many times. Investigators prepared the TCR beta libraries by applying iRepertoire HTBI primers and Arm-PCR of CDR3 regions. One entry per CDR3 protein results from TCRdb running MiXCR on the multiplex PCR reads. The table shows roughly 520,000 distinct CDR3 sequences, with about 12% occurring only once. The data were also submitted as part of a second study, on T cells in Graves' hyperthyroidism and ophthalmopathy.

The material was peripheral blood mononuclear cells (PBMCs), obtained at new diagnosis, from a patient treated with antithyroid drugs. The chain combines TRBV7-9 with TRBJ2-5; 8 positions match TRBD2. The TCR comes from a woman under 40 with Graves disease. This CDR3 reads CASSVREGIKETQYF. CDR3 coding DNA: TGTGCCAGCAGCGTTCGGGAGGGGATAAAAGAGACCCAGTACTTC.